The following is a T cell receptor (beta chain) sequence with its context. This specimen belongs to a study of control samples from healthy donors and cancer patients. V lost 0 bases and J lost 0, with 11 bases in between. This CDR3 is 17 amino acids long. Germline values: CDR1 SEHNR, CDR2 FQNEAQ (reference sequence). TCRdb's copy holds only in-frame clones and misses some; the assay was immunoSEQ multiplex PCR. The sample shows 150,000 to 200,000 clones, 90% of them seen only once. The V call is TRBV7-9, the J call TRBJ1-4, with D unresolved. Sequencing used blood. This sequence originates from a woman aged 50 to 60 in good health. The CDR3 DNA reads as TGTGCCAGCAGCTTAGCTAGTCTTTCTCCAACTAATGAAAAACTGTTTTTT. Encoded protein: CASSLASLSPTNEKLFF.